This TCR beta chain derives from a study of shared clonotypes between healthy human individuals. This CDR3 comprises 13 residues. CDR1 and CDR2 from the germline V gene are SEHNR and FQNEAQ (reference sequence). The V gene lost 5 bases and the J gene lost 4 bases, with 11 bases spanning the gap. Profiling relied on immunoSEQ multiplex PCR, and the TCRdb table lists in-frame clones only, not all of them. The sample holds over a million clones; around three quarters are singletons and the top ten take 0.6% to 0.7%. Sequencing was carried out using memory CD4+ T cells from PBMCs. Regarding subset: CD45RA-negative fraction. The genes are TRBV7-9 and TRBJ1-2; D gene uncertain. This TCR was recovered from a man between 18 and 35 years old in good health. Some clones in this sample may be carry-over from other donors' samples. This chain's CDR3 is CASSPPPSYGYTF. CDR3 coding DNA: TGTGCCAGCAGCCCCCCCCCTTCCTATGGCTACACCTTC.